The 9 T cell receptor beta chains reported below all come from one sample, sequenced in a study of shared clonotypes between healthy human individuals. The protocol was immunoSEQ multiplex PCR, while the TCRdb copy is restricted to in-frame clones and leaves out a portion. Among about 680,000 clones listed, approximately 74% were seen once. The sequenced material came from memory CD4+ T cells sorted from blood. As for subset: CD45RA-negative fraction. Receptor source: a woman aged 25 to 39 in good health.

DNA of the CDR3: TGTGCCAGCAGCTTAAGTAGCGGGAGGGCCTATTTTACGAATGAGCAGTTCTTC. Translating it yields CASSLSSGRAYFTNEQFF. The J gene is TRBJ2-1, the V gene TRBV11-2; TRBD2 matches at 11 bases. V dropped 2 bases and J dropped 7; count of bases not matched to a gene: 13. The CDR3 runs to 18 residues. In germline, CDR1 is SGHAT, CDR2 FQNNGV.

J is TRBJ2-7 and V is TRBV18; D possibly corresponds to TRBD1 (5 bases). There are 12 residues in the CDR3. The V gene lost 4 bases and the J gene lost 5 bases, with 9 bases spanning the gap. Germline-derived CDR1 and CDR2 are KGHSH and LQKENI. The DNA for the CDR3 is TGTGCCAGCTCACGGTCAGGGAACGAGCAGTACTTC. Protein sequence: CASSRSGNEQYF.

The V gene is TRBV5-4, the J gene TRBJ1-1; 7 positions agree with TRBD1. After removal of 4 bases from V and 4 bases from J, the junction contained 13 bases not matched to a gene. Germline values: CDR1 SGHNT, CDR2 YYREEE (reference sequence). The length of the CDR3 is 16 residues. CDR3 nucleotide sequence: TGTGCCAGCAGCCGGGACAGCTTGCCCGTCGGCACTGAAGCTTTCTTT. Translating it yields CASSRDSLPVGTEAFF.

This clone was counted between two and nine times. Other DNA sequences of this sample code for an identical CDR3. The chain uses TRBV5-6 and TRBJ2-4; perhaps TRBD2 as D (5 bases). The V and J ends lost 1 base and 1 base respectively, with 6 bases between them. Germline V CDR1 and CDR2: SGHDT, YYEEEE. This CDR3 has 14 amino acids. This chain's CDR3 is CASSLRGAKNIQYF. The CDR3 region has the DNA TGTGCCAGCAGCTTGAGAGGGGCCAAAAACATTCAGTACTTC. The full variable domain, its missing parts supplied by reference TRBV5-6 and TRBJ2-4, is DAGVTQSPTHLIKTRGQQVTLRCSPKSGHDTVSWYQQALGQGPQFIFQYYEEEERQRGNFPDRFSGHQFPNYSSELNVNALLLGDSALYLCASSLRGAKNIQYFGAGTRLSVL.

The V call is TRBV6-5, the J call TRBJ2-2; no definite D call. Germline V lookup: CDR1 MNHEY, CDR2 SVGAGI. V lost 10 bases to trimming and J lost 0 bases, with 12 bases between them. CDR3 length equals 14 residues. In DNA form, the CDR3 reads TGTGCCACCAGGACGGTAGCGAACACCGGGGAGCTGTTTTTT. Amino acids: CATRTVANTGELFF.

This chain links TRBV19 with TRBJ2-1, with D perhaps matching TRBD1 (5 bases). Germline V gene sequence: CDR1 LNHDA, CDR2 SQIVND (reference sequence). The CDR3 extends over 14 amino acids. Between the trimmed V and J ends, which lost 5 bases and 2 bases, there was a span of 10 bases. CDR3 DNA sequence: TGTGCCAGTAGTGCCAGGGCAGCCTACAATGAGCAGTTCTTC. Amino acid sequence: CASSARAAYNEQFF.

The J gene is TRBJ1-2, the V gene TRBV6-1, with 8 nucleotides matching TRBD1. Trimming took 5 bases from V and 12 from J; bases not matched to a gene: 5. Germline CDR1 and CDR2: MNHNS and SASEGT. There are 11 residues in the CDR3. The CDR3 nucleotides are TGTGCCAGCAGTCGGACAGGGCTCGACACCTTC. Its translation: CASSRTGLDTF.

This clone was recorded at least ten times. CDR3 DNA sequence: TGTGCCAGCAGTGGGTCGCCCTACTCTGGGGCCAACGTCCTGACTTTC. This sequence encodes CASSGSPYSGANVLTF. The chain is built from TRBV2 and TRBJ2-6; no clear D gene. The V end was cut by 4 bases, the J end by 0 bases, with 10 bases between. CDR1 SNHLY and CDR2 FYNNEI come from the germline V gene. The CDR3 is 16 amino acids.

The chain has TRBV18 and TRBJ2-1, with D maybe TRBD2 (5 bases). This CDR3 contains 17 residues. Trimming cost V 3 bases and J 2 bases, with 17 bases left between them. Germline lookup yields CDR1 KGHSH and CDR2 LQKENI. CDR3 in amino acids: CASSPASRAAPYNEQFF. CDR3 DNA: TGTGCCAGCTCACCGGCATCGCGGGCTGCCCCCTACAATGAGCAGTTCTTC.